The clone carrying this T cell receptor beta chain showed up just a few times. Its antigen is not known. Germline lookup yields CDR1 SQVTM and CDR2 ANQGSEA. This CDR3 is 14 amino acids long. Trimming pared 3 bases from V and 0 bases from J, leaving 9 bases between. This entry is derived from a study of T-cell memory formation after mild COVID-19. Overall study: There were largely donor-specific TCR clusters. Points from the study as a whole: There were some responding clones in pre-infection memory, which suggested that cross-reactive memory had joined. Second-wave clones peaking on day 37 lacked confirmed SARS-CoV-2 specificity. Clones contracting day 15 to 85 were balanced CD4/CD8; later expanders leaned CD4+.

TCRdb itself ran the 5' RACE reads through MiXCR, one entry per CDR3 protein. The table records 450,000 to 650,000 distinct CDR3 sequences, over 15% of them present only once. The chain combines TRBV29-1 with TRBJ1-3; D unresolved. The sequence was obtained from an adult woman who had mild COVID-19 (a few samples of this study predate the infection). Cell type and time point are not known. The sample was PBMCs or a T cell subset sorted from them (not recorded which). The CDR3 nucleotides read TGCAGCGTTGATGTCGGATCCTCTGGAAACACCATATATTTT. Amino acids: CSVDVGSSGNTIYF.